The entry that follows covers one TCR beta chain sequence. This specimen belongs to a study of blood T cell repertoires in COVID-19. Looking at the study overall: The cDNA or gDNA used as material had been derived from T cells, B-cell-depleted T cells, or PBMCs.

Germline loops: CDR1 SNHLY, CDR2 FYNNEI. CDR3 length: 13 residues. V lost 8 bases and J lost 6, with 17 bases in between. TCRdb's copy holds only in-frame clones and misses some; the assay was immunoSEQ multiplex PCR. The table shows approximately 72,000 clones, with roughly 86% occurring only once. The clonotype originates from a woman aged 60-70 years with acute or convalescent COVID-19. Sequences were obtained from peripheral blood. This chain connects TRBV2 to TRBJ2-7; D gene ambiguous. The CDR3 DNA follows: TGTGCCAGCGCCAGAGCCCGGTCAGGCGAGCAGTACTTC. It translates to CASARARSGEQYF.